Presented here are 28 T cell receptor beta chains from one specimen sequenced in a study of blood T cells in healthy people across ages. A J-beta primer mix and a sample-barcoded 5' primer were used in a second PCR of roughly 6 to 11 cycles. Each CDR3 protein gets one entry after TCRdb re-called the 5' RACE reads with MiXCR. In the table there are 700,000 to 950,000 distinct CDR3 sequences, 58% of which are singletons. Specimen: blood. The source of these receptors is a man in his thirties or forties in good health.

The chain couples TRBV5-4 to TRBJ2-3; 8 nucleotides align to TRBD1. Germline trimming cut 4 bases from V and 5 bases from J; bases unmatched to any gene: 6. This CDR3 is 14 amino acids long. CDR1 is SGHNT, CDR2 YYREEE, per germline (reference sequence). The CDR3 nucleotides read TGTGCCAGCAGCGTAGGACAGGGCCGAGATACGCAGTATTTT. It is translated as CASSVGQGRDTQYF. Full variable domain (remainder filled in from reference TRBV5-4 and TRBJ2-3): ETGVTQSPTHLIKTRGQQVTLRCSSQSGHNTVSWYQQALGQGPQFIFQYYREEENGRGNFPPRFSGLQFPNYSSELNVNALELDDSALYLCASSVGQGRDTQYFGPGTRLTVL.

In this sample, this clonotype turned up many times. This chain uses TRBV25-1 with TRBJ1-1; possibly TRBD1 for D (5 bases). Trimming took off 7 bases at V and 8 bases at J, with 17 bases between the two ends. The CDR3 length is 13 residues. Germline V lookup: CDR1 MGHDK, CDR2 SYGVNS. The CDR3 sequence: CASTRGTRKEAFF. CDR3 coding DNA: TGTGCCAGCACCCGCGGGACCAGAAAAGAAGCTTTCTTT.

The gene calls are TRBV20-1 and TRBJ2-5, with D perhaps matching TRBD1 (6 bases). The germline CDR1 and CDR2 sequences are DFQATT and SNEGSKA (reference sequence). The CDR3 has 12 residues. Trimming took off 5 bases at V and 5 bases at J, with 12 bases between the two ends. CDR3: CSAYDRKETQYF. The CDR3 region has the DNA TGCAGTGCTTACGACAGGAAGGAGACCCAGTACTTC.

In this sample, this clonotype turned up once. V gene TRBV20-1 combines with J gene TRBJ2-7; TRBD2 matches 10 bases. V shed 0 bases and J 2 bases; nucleotides not matched to a gene: 13. This CDR3 contains 18 residues. Germline CDR1 DFQATT, CDR2 SNEGSKA (reference sequence). The CDR3 region is CSARDLASGSLTAYEQYF. CDR3 DNA: TGCAGTGCTAGAGATCTGGCTAGCGGGAGCCTCACAGCCTACGAGCAGTACTTC.

The chain uses TRBV10-3 and TRBJ2-7, with no clear D. V gave up 3 bases and J gave up 5 bases, with 17 bases separating them. Germline assignment: CDR1 ENHRY and CDR2 SYGVKD. The CDR3 runs to 15 residues. CDR3 coding DNA: TGTGCCATCAGTGAAGGAACTACCTCGGCGAACGAGCAGTACTTC. Its translation is CAISEGTTSANEQYF.

This sequence joins TRBV29-1 and TRBJ2-3; 9 bases are a match to TRBD1. Looked up from germline, CDR1 is SQVTM and CDR2 is ANQGSEA. J gave up 4 bases and V 4 bases, and 9 bases lay outside the gene matches. The length of the CDR3 is 15 residues. CDR3 bases: TGCAGCGTTGCCTCAGGGACAGGGATGGCAGATACGCAGTATTTT. Residues: CSVASGTGMADTQYF.

This clonotype was found a few times. V is TRBV25-1 and J is TRBJ2-1; no firm D call. Judging by the DNA end, TRBJ2-7 fits better; the J call may be wrong. This CDR3 spans 14 amino acids. The germline V gene has CDR1 MGHDK and CDR2 SYGVNS. CDR3 residues: CASRNSQLYNEQYF. The DNA for the CDR3 is TGTGCCAGCAGGAATAGTCAGCTCTACAATGAGCAGTACTTC.

This chain joins TRBV10-1 and TRBJ2-7, with D possibly TRBD2 on 5 matching bases. The length of the CDR3 is 15 residues. V gave up 5 bases and J gave up 0 bases, with 14 bases separating them. The V gene's germline CDR1 is WNHNN and CDR2 SYGVQD (reference sequence). CDR3 residues: CASSPMGSGSYEQYF. The CDR3 DNA follows: TGCGCCAGCAGTCCGATGGGGAGTGGCTCCTACGAGCAGTACTTC.

This clonotype was counted many times. This chain joins TRBV11-3 and TRBJ2-1, with D possibly called TRBD1 or TRBD2 (5 bases each). The CDR3 has 15 residues. The germline CDR1 and CDR2 sequences are SGHNT and YENEEA. Deletions cut 3 bases from V and 8 bases from J, with 17 bases between. The DNA for the CDR3 is TGTGCCAGCAGCTTGGTCGGGAAGTGGGGCGATGAGCAGTTCTTC. Its translation is CASSLVGKWGDEQFF. The variable domain in full, completed from reference TRBV11-3 and TRBJ2-1, reads EAGVVQSPRYKIIEKKQPVAFWCNPISGHNTLYWYLQNLGQGPELLIRYENEEAVDDSQLPKDRFSAERLKGVDSTLKIQPAELGDSAVYLCASSLVGKWGDEQFFGPGTRLTVL.

The CDR3 protein is CASSEPTNRASDEKLFF. The CDR3 DNA is TGTGCCAGCAGTGAACCCACCAACAGGGCCTCTGATGAAAAACTGTTTTTT. This rearrangement joins TRBV2 to TRBJ1-4; weak D call: TRBD1 (6 bases). CDR3 length equals 17 residues. V was cut by 2 bases and J by 6 bases, with 19 bases left in between. CDR1 and CDR2 from the germline V gene are SNHLY and FYNNEI.

This chain joins TRBV4-1 and TRBJ2-5; a possible D gene is TRBD1 (5 bases). CDR1 MGHRA and CDR2 YSYEKL come from the germline V gene. Between the trimmed V and J ends, which lost 0 bases and 5 bases, there was a span of 10 bases. The CDR3 loop spans 14 amino acids. This CDR3 reads CASSQDWGRETQYF. DNA for the CDR3: TGCGCCAGCAGCCAAGATTGGGGCCGGGAGACCCAGTACTTC.

This clonotype was recorded at least ten times. The CDR3 is CASSHYKGPLAYEQYF. CDR3 nucleotides: TGTGCCAGCAGCCATTATAAGGGACCGTTAGCCTACGAGCAGTACTTC. The chain recombines TRBV13 with TRBJ2-7; D tentatively reads TRBD1 or TRBD2 (5 bases each). CDR3 size: 16 residues. The germline gives CDR1 PRHDT, CDR2 FYEKMQ (reference sequence). V dropped 5 bases and J dropped 2 bases, with 19 bases sitting between them.

This clonotype was counted a few times. V gene TRBV28 combines with J gene TRBJ2-4, with D possibly being TRBD1 (5 bases). The V gene's germline CDR1 is MDHEN and CDR2 SYDVKM. This CDR3 is 14 amino acids long. V lost 3 bases and J lost 13, with 19 bases in between. The CDR3 sequence: CASSLDGTWTRQYF. The CDR3 DNA follows: TGTGCCAGCAGTTTGGACGGAACGTGGACAAGGCAGTACTTC.

The J gene is TRBJ1-1, the V gene TRBV4-3, with D perhaps matching TRBD1 (6 bases). The CDR3 contains 16 residues. Germline V gene lookup returns CDR1 LGHNA and CDR2 YSLEER. Trimming removed 0 bases from V and 1 base from J, with 12 bases in between. CDR3 protein: CASSQELGAPNTEAFF. The CDR3 DNA follows: TGCGCCAGCAGCCAAGAATTGGGGGCGCCGAACACTGAAGCTTTCTTT.

V is TRBV6-6 and J is TRBJ2-1, with TRBD2 matching 8 bases. Trimming removed 5 bases from V and 5 bases from J; junction bases left unmatched: 14. The CDR3 extends over 17 amino acids. Germline V CDR1 and CDR2: MNHNY, SVGAGI (reference sequence). CDR3 DNA: TGTGCCAGCAGTCCCGGACGAGGAGCGGGGGTCCACAATGAGCAGTTCTTC. It is translated as CASSPGRGAGVHNEQFF.

The chain carries TRBV20-1 and TRBJ1-4, with D unresolved. Germline V gene lookup returns CDR1 DFQATT and CDR2 SNEGSKA (reference sequence). This CDR3 spans 13 amino acids. The V and J ends lost 4 bases and 6 bases respectively, with 12 bases between them. The CDR3 nucleotides read TGCAGTGCTAAGTCATGGCGCGATGAAAAACTGTTTTTT. It codes for CSAKSWRDEKLFF.

This clonotype occurred many times. The chain recombines TRBV7-8 with TRBJ1-1; 7 bases agree with TRBD1. The CDR3 sequence is 16 residues long. Germline lookup yields CDR1 SGHVS and CDR2 FQNEAQ. Unmatched junction bases numbered 9, after V lost 5 bases and J lost 0 bases. The CDR3 sequence is CASSVGTGTVNTEAFF. The DNA for the CDR3 is TGTGCCAGCAGCGTAGGCACCGGGACAGTGAACACTGAAGCTTTCTTT.

This clonotype was recorded a few times. The chain is built from TRBV11-2 and TRBJ1-5, with D uncertain. Germline assignment: CDR1 SGHAT and CDR2 FQNNGV. This CDR3 comprises 14 residues. V lost 1 base and J 4 bases, leaving 8 bases between the germline ends. The CDR3 DNA reads TGTGCCAGCAGCTTAGGGGGTCCTAATCAGCCCCAGCATTTT. Translated: CASSLGGPNQPQHF.

The chain joins TRBV10-1 to TRBJ1-4; D is perhaps TRBD1 (5 bases). This CDR3 has 14 residues. The V end was cut by 0 bases, the J end by 14 bases, with 16 bases between. Germline V gene lookup returns CDR1 WNHNN and CDR2 SYGVQD (reference sequence). The CDR3 sequence is CASSESGDPGGLFF. The CDR3 nucleotides are TGCGCCAGCAGTGAGTCGGGGGACCCCGGAGGGCTGTTTTTT.

This clonotype was observed at least ten times. This chain joins TRBV27 and TRBJ2-3, with a possible D match to TRBD1 (5 bases). Germline V gene data show CDR1 as MNHEY and CDR2 as SMNVEV (reference sequence). This CDR3 comprises 14 residues. The V gene lost 6 bases and the J gene lost 2 bases, with 12 bases spanning the gap. The CDR3 bases are TGTGCCAGCAGCTTGACAGTTTCCACAGATACGCAGTATTTT. This sequence encodes CASSLTVSTDTQYF.

This clonotype was observed many times. This chain links TRBV30 with TRBJ1-1, with D unresolved. Germline V gives CDR1 GTSNPN, CDR2 SVGIG (reference sequence). V was pared by 2 bases and J by 1 base, with 11 bases between. This CDR3 comprises 14 residues. CDR3 region: CAWSINSANTEAFF. CDR3 sequence (DNA): TGTGCCTGGAGTATAAATAGCGCGAACACTGAAGCTTTCTTT.

V and J are TRBV6-5 and TRBJ2-3; TRBD1 matches 8 bases. The CDR3 totals 16 residues. The V gene's germline CDR1 is MNHEY and CDR2 SVGAGI. Trimming removed 5 bases from V and 0 bases from J; junction bases left unmatched: 7. The CDR3 is CASSRPGQVSTDTQYF. CDR3 in DNA: TGTGCCAGCAGTCGTCCGGGACAGGTCAGCACAGATACGCAGTATTTT.

This CDR3 is CASSYQRGVTDTQYF. Here the CDR3 DNA reads TGTGCCAGCAGCTACCAGCGGGGGGTAACAGATACGCAGTATTTT. The V and J genes are TRBV7-9 and TRBJ2-3; 9 bases line up with TRBD2. This CDR3 has 15 residues. The germline CDR1 and CDR2 sequences are SEHNR and FQNEAQ (reference sequence). V dropped 4 bases and J dropped 3; count of bases not matched to a gene: 5.

This chain links TRBV5-5 with TRBJ2-7; the D gene is possibly TRBD1 (5 bases). CDR1 and CDR2 (germline): SGHKS, YYEKEE (reference sequence). The CDR3 is made up of 15 amino acids. Trimming stripped 1 base from V and 1 base from J, with 12 bases between. The CDR3 here is CASSLTGEISYEQYF. The CDR3, as DNA: TGTGCCAGCAGCTTGACAGGTGAGATTTCCTACGAGCAGTACTTC.

This clonotype was seen a few times. The V gene is TRBV10-3, the J gene TRBJ1-1; D is unclear. Trimming pared 0 bases from V and 9 bases from J, leaving 11 bases between. The CDR3 spans 13 residues. Per the germline V gene, CDR1 is ENHRY and CDR2 is SYGVKD. The CDR3: CAISESKEGKAFF. The CDR3 DNA reads as TGTGCCATCAGTGAGTCTAAGGAGGGTAAAGCTTTCTTT.

The chain couples TRBV4-1 to TRBJ2-5, with TRBD1 identical over 9 bases. This CDR3 has 14 residues. Germline V lookup: CDR1 MGHRA, CDR2 YSYEKL. The ends lost 5 bases at V and 5 bases at J; junction bases unmatched: 6. In nucleotides, the CDR3 is TGCGCCAGCAGCAGCCGGGACAGGGACGAGACCCAGTACTTC. Amino acid sequence: CASSSRDRDETQYF.

In the case of this clonotype: One end of the junction varies from germline; a read error may be responsible. The genes are TRBV20-1 and TRBJ2-7, with 8 bases that match TRBD2. CDR1 is DFQATT, CDR2 SNEGSKA, per germline (reference sequence). The CDR3 is 13 residues long. The CDR3 region is CSATRGLAGEQYF. The CDR3 DNA is TGCAGCGCTACCCGCGGACTAGCAGGGGAGCAGTACTTC.

The CDR3 DNA sequence: TGTGCCGCCCGGCTGGGCGGCTACACCTTC. It codes for CAARLGGYTF. The genes are TRBV30 and TRBJ1-2, with D unresolved. The V gene's germline CDR1 is GTSNPN and CDR2 SVGIG (reference sequence). The CDR3 has 10 residues. Trimming pared 8 bases from V and 8 bases from J, leaving 12 bases between.